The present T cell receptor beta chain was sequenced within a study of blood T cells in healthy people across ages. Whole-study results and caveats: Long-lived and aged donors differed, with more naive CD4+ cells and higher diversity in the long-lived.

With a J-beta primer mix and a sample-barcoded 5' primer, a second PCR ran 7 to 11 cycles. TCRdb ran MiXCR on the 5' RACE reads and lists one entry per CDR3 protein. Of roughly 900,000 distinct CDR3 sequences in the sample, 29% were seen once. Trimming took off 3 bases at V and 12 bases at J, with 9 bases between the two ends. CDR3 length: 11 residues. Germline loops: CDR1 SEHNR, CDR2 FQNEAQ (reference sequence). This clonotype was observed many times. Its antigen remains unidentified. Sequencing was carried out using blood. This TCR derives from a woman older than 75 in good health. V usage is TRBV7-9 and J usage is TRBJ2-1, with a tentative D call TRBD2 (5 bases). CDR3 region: CASSLRAGQFF. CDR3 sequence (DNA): TGTGCCAGCAGCTTGCGGGCCGGGCAGTTCTTC.